This TCR beta chain emerged from a study of blood T cell repertoires in COVID-19. The overall study: Nucleic acid was either cDNA or gDNA, and it came from T cells, B-cell-depleted T cells, or PBMCs.

The data were produced by immunoSEQ multiplex PCR, yet TCRdb's version contains in-frame clones alone and is incomplete. The sample consists of 140,000 to 150,000 clones, roughly nine tenths of them appearing once. The sample taken for sequencing was peripheral blood. The receptor comes from a human donor in a cohort sampled during active COVID-19.

In DNA form, the CDR3 reads TGTGCCAGCAGTGCGAAAGGGGGCTCCTATGGCTACACCTTC. The encoded protein is CASSAKGGSYGYTF. The chain combines TRBV25-1 with TRBJ1-2; 7 bases are shared with TRBD1. The V gene end was trimmed by 4 bases and the J gene end by 4 bases; junction bases not matched to a gene: 6. This CDR3 has 14 amino acids. Looked up from germline, CDR1 is MGHDK and CDR2 is SYGVNS.